Below, 26 T cell receptor beta chains from the same sample are listed, as sequenced in a study of T cell responses to AZD1222 COVID-19 vaccine. Here immunoSEQ multiplex PCR was the method, and the copy in TCRdb shows in-frame clones only, minus some. This repertoire shows about 110,000 clones, about 92% found once; its top ten account for approximately 1.1%. The starting material was peripheral blood, obtained on day 0 of AZD1222 vaccination. These receptors originate from an adult in good health.

CDR3 sequence (DNA): TGTGCCAGCGCAGTTGGCGGGGGGGGATCCTACGAGCAGTACTTC. The encoded protein is CASAVGGGGSYEQYF. The chain employs TRBV27 and TRBJ2-7; 9 bases fit TRBD2. The V gene end was trimmed by 8 bases and the J gene end by 1 base; junction bases not matched to a gene: 9. CDR1 MNHEY and CDR2 SMNVEV come from the germline V gene (reference sequence). The CDR3 length is 15 residues.

The chain carries TRBV19 and TRBJ1-5, with 8 bases aligning to TRBD1. CDR3 size: 15 residues. Germline V CDR1 and CDR2: LNHDA, SQIVND (reference sequence). V was clipped by 6 bases and J by 0 bases; unmatched bases: 4. CDR3 protein: CASRRDRSSNQPQHF. CDR3 bases: TGTGCCAGTAGAAGGGACAGGAGTAGCAATCAGCCCCAGCATTTT.

The rearrangement links TRBV7-9 to TRBJ1-4; 8 bases map to TRBD1. The V gene's germline CDR1 is SEHNR and CDR2 FQNEAQ (reference sequence). The CDR3 covers 16 residues. V dropped 5 bases and J dropped 2; count of bases not matched to a gene: 7. CDR3 DNA: TGTGCCAGCAGCCGGCAGGGGGCTCCGACTAATGAAAAACTGTTTTTT. As protein: CASSRQGAPTNEKLFF.

The chain joins TRBV10-1 to TRBJ2-7; D not certain. The CDR3 has 12 residues. Trimming took off 4 bases at V and 7 bases at J, with 11 bases between the two ends. Germline V gives CDR1 WNHNN, CDR2 SYGVQD (reference sequence). The CDR3 coding sequence is TGCGCCAGCAGTGGTCAGTCCCGGGAGCAGTACTTC. Its translation: CASSGQSREQYF.

This rearrangement joins TRBV30 to TRBJ1-2; TRBD1 matches at 7 bases. From germline, CDR1 is GTSNPN and CDR2 SVGIG (reference sequence). Germline trimming cut 7 bases from V and 7 bases from J; bases unmatched to any gene: 15. The CDR3 loop spans 14 amino acids. CDR3 in amino acids: CASSPPTAGGGYTF. Written as DNA, the CDR3 is TGTGCCTCCTCCCCTCCAACGGCAGGGGGTGGCTACACCTTC.

The chain carries TRBV18 and TRBJ1-1; D might be TRBD1 (5 bases). Per the germline V gene, CDR1 is KGHSH and CDR2 is LQKENI. The CDR3 length is 13 residues. Trimming took 3 bases from V and 4 from J, leaving 9 bases between them. Here the CDR3 DNA reads TGTGCCAGCTCACCCTCAGGGTCCACTGAAGCTTTCTTT. Translation gives CASSPSGSTEAFF.

The chain combines TRBV4-3 with TRBJ2-3, with TRBD2 as a possible D gene (6 bases). This CDR3 has 15 residues. The germline V gene has CDR1 LGHNA and CDR2 YSLEER. Trimming removed 2 bases from V and 5 bases from J, with 14 bases in between. The CDR3 spells CASSQTGLRGDTQYF. The CDR3 DNA reads TGCGCCAGCAGCCAAACGGGACTCCGAGGAGATACGCAGTATTTT.

The V and J genes are TRBV6-2 or TRBV6-3 and TRBJ1-1; D gene unclear. Germline V lookup: CDR1 MNHEY, CDR2 SVGEGT. V was trimmed by 5 bases and J by 0 bases, leaving 7 bases between them. This CDR3 contains 13 residues. As DNA, the CDR3 is TGTGCCAGCAGTCTCGCCATGAACACTGAAGCTTTCTTT. Encoded protein: CASSLAMNTEAFF.

The rearrangement uses TRBV27 and TRBJ2-2, with D possibly being TRBD1 or TRBD2 (5 bases each). Germline assignment: CDR1 MNHEY and CDR2 SMNVEV (reference sequence). The CDR3 loop spans 20 amino acids. Deletions cut 3 bases from V and 7 bases from J, with 30 bases between. CDR3 in DNA: TGTGCCAGCAGTTTTAGCCTCGTAAGGCAGGGAAAATCTCGGGACGGGGAGCTGTTTTTT. Encoded protein: CASSFSLVRQGKSRDGELFF.

The J gene is TRBJ1-1, the V gene TRBV28; 8 bases map to TRBD1. The CDR3 runs to 17 residues. From germline, CDR1 is MDHEN and CDR2 SYDVKM. V lost 3 bases, J lost 0 bases, and 9 bases stayed unmatched. The CDR3 sequence is CASSLHRGAAMNTEAFF. The DNA for the CDR3 is TGTGCCAGCAGTTTGCACAGGGGGGCGGCAATGAACACTGAAGCTTTCTTT.

The rearrangement joins TRBV5-1 to TRBJ2-5; tentatively, D is TRBD2 (5 bases). Germline V lookup: CDR1 SGHRS, CDR2 YFSETQ. The CDR3 is made up of 14 amino acids. With 4 bases removed from V and 3 bases from J, the gap between germline ends came to 13 bases. CDR3 region: CASSALGLKETQYF. CDR3 DNA: TGCGCCAGCAGCGCCCTCGGACTCAAAGAGACCCAGTACTTC.

The rearrangement links TRBV4-2 to TRBJ2-1; TRBD1 or TRBD2 may be the D gene (5 bases each). CDR1 and CDR2 from the germline V gene are LGHNA and YNFKEQ. This CDR3 contains 12 residues. V was trimmed by 2 bases and J by 10 bases, leaving 9 bases between them. CDR3 sequence (DNA): TGTGCCAGCAGCCAAAGGGGAGCGGAGCAGTTCTTC. This gives the protein CASSQRGAEQFF.

In nucleotides, the CDR3 is TGTGCCAGCAGTGACAAGTATGGCTACACCTTC. Its translation is CASSDKYGYTF. The V and J genes are TRBV12-3 or TRBV12-4 and TRBJ1-2; D is undetermined. The V end lost 5 bases, the J end lost 5 bases, and 6 bases lay between the germline ends. This CDR3 comprises 11 residues.

Points on this clone: The junction differs from germline at one of its ends, possibly a read error. The rearrangement joins TRBV20-1 to TRBJ2-3, with a tentative D call TRBD1 (6 bases). Germline CDR1 reads DFQATT; CDR2 reads SNEGSKA (reference sequence). This CDR3 is 13 amino acids long. CDR3 coding DNA: TGCAGAGCTAGTACAGGGAACACAGATACGCAGTATTTT. Translated: CRASTGNTDTQYF.

The chain uses TRBV7-2 and TRBJ1-5, with D unresolved. The length of the CDR3 is 15 residues. Germline CDR1 reads SGHTA; CDR2 reads FQGNSA. Deletions cut 2 bases from V and 1 base from J, with 9 bases between. CDR3 bases: TGTGCCAGCAGCTTAACCTACAGCAGCAATCAGCCCCAGCATTTT. As protein: CASSLTYSSNQPQHF. Filled out from reference TRBV7-2 and TRBJ1-5, the complete variable domain reads GAGVSQSPSNKVTEKGKDVELRCDPISGHTALYWYRQSLGQGLEFLIYFQGNSAPDKSGLPSDRFSAERTGGSVSTLTIQRTQQEDSAVYLCASSLTYSSNQPQHFGDGTRLSIL.

This chain joins TRBV7-2 and TRBJ2-5; perhaps TRBD2 as D (6 bases). The CDR3 contains 16 residues. V was shortened by 5 bases and J by 4 bases, with 20 bases between the two germline ends. CDR1 and CDR2 from the germline V gene are SGHTA and FQGNSA. The CDR3 protein is CASSLTGTPGGETQYF. CDR3 DNA: TGTGCCAGCAGCCTCACCGGGACCCCCGGGGGAGAGACCCAGTACTTC.

This rearrangement joins TRBV9 to TRBJ2-7; TRBD1 might be the D (6 bases). The germline V and J ends were trimmed by 4 bases and 6 bases, with 17 bases remaining between them. Per the germline V gene, CDR1 is SGDLS and CDR2 is YYNGEE. This CDR3 contains 14 residues. CDR3 residues: CASSLDSPWSEQYF. The CDR3 nucleotides are TGTGCCAGCAGCCTGGACAGCCCTTGGAGCGAGCAGTACTTC. The variable domain in full, with the rest retrieved from reference TRBV9 and TRBJ2-7, is DSGVTQTPKHLITATGQRVTLRCSPRSGDLSVYWYQQSLDQGLQFLIQYYNGEERAKGNILERFSAQQFPDLHSELNLSSLELGDSALYFCASSLDSPWSEQYFGPGTRLTVT.

The chain carries TRBV7-2 and TRBJ2-1; the match to TRBD2 covers 12 bases. V lost 1 base to trimming and J lost 9 bases; unmatched junction nucleotides: 4. This CDR3 is 15 amino acids long. CDR1 is SGHTA, CDR2 FQGNSA, per germline. Here the CDR3 reads CASSLGLAGEGEQFF. The CDR3 coding sequence is TGTGCCAGCAGCTTAGGACTAGCGGGAGAAGGTGAGCAGTTCTTC.

This clone occurred a few times. J is TRBJ1-3 and V is TRBV3-1 (or the pseudogene TRBV3-2); D ambiguous. V lost 5 bases and J lost 4, with 12 bases in between. This CDR3 is built from 14 residues. Per the germline V gene, CDR1 is LGHDT and CDR2 is YNNKEL (reference sequence). CDR3 loop: CASSSPGYGNTIYF. The CDR3 DNA sequence: TGTGCCAGCAGCTCTCCGGGATACGGAAACACCATATATTTT.

The gene calls are TRBV5-6 and TRBJ1-2, with D uncertain. With 0 bases removed from V and 4 bases from J, the gap between germline ends came to 19 bases. Germline CDR1 and CDR2: SGHDT and YYEEEE. The CDR3 sequence is 17 residues long. The CDR3 sequence: CASSLVSGRGWAYGYTF. CDR3 DNA sequence: TGTGCCAGCAGCTTGGTTTCCGGGCGGGGATGGGCCTATGGCTACACCTTC.

The J gene is TRBJ1-1, the V gene TRBV19; 9 bases match TRBD1. The junction had 4 bases not matched to a gene; V was cut back by 1 base and J by 4 bases. CDR3 length: 15 residues. The germline V gene has CDR1 LNHDA and CDR2 SQIVND (reference sequence). CDR3 bases: TGTGCCAGTAGTATAGGGACAGGGGTAGGCACTGAAGCTTTCTTT. It encodes CASSIGTGVGTEAFF.

The rearrangement links TRBV12-2 to TRBJ2-3. TRBV12-2 is an annotated pseudogene. The CDR3 covers 16 residues. The CDR3 here is CASRLGRADATDTQYF. CDR3 sequence (DNA): TGTGCAAGTCGCTTAGGTCGAGCAGACGCCACAGATACGCAGTATTTT.

The chain has TRBV9 and TRBJ2-1; 11 positions agree with TRBD2. CDR3 length equals 16 residues. Germline values: CDR1 SGDLS, CDR2 YYNGEE. Trimming at V came to 0 bases and at J to 3 bases, leaving 2 bases not matched to a gene. The CDR3 DNA follows: TGTGCCAGCAGCGTAGCCGGGACTAGCGGCTACAATGAGCAGTTCTTC. Encoded protein: CASSVAGTSGYNEQFF.

A single count supports this clone. This chain uses TRBV18 with TRBJ1-5; 10 bases align to TRBD1. Germline CDR1 KGHSH, CDR2 LQKENI. V trimming: 2 bases; J trimming: 1 base; junction bases outside the gene matches: 2. CDR3 length: 16 amino acids. CDR3 protein: CASSPRTGGSNQPQHF. CDR3 DNA sequence: TGTGCCAGCTCACCAAGGACAGGGGGAAGCAATCAGCCCCAGCATTTT. The variable domain in full, with the rest retrieved from reference TRBV18 and TRBJ1-5, is NAGVMQNPRHLVRRRGQEARLRCSPMKGHSHVYWYRQLPEEGLKFMVYLQKENIIDESGMPKERFSAEFPKEGPSILRIQQVVRGDSAAYFCASSPRTGGSNQPQHFGDGTRLSIL.

Here the CDR3 reads CASSFGSHYGYTF. CDR3 nucleotides: TGTGCCAGCAGCTTCGGCAGCCACTATGGCTACACCTTC. The rearrangement joins TRBV7-8 to TRBJ1-2; D call uncertain. CDR1 SGHVS and CDR2 FQNEAQ come from the germline V gene. This CDR3 contains 13 residues. The V end was cut by 3 bases, the J end by 3 bases, with 8 bases between.

This sequence joins TRBV11-3 and TRBJ2-7; 9 nucleotides agree with TRBD1. Germline CDR1 and CDR2: SGHNT and YENEEA. The CDR3 is 15 amino acids. J gave up 2 bases and V 5 bases, and 7 bases lay outside the gene matches. The CDR3 protein is CASSPGQGKTYEQYF. The CDR3 DNA reads as TGTGCCAGCAGCCCGGGACAGGGAAAGACCTACGAGCAGTACTTC.